The clone carrying this TCR beta chain appeared once. Sequencing was performed with immunoSEQ multiplex PCR; in TCRdb, only in-frame clones are kept and a portion is missing. The sample gives around 73,000 clones, 70% to 85% of which show up once; around 4.1% is in the top ten. This entry belongs to a study of blood T cell repertoires in COVID-19. The germline gives CDR1 SGHKS, CDR2 YYEKEE (reference sequence). Trimming shortened V by 0 bases and J by 7 bases, and 17 bases separated the two germline ends. The CDR3 contains 16 residues. Sequenced sample: peripheral blood. The chain employs TRBV5-5 and TRBJ1-5, with D maybe TRBD1 (6 bases). The receptor was isolated from an older woman with acute or convalescent COVID-19. CDR3 region: CASSLAPQGGSQPQHF. The CDR3 nucleotides read TGTGCCAGCAGCTTGGCCCCACAGGGCGGGAGCCAGCCCCAGCATTTT.